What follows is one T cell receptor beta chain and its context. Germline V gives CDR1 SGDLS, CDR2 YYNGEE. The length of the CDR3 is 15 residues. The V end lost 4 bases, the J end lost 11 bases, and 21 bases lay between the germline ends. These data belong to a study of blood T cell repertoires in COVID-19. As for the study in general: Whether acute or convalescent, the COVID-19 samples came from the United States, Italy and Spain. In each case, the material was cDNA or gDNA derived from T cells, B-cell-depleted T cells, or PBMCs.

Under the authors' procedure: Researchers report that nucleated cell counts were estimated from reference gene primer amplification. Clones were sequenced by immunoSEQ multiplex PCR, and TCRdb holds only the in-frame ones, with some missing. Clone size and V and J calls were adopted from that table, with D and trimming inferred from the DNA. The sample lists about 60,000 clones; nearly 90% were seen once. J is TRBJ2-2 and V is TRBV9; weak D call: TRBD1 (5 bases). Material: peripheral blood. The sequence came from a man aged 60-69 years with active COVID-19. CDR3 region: CASSRRSGSPLELFF. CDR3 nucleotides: TGTGCCAGCAGCCGTAGGTCAGGGTCTCCCCTCGAGCTGTTTTTT.